A selection of T cell receptor beta chains follows, all from one sample in a study of CD8 T cells in ankylosing spondylitis. TCRdb reprocessed the 5' RACE reads with MiXCR, giving one entry per CDR3 protein. The sample holds 200,000 to 300,000 distinct CDR3 sequences, under 35% seen once. Specimen: blood, either unsorted or a sorted T cell fraction (not recorded which). The origin of the receptors is a male donor with ankylosing spondylitis or in good health (not recorded which). Each CDR3 is given with its conserved first and last residue. The D gene is left open where the match is weak. Where a row states a size, it is once, few, many or the class of an expanded clone; other rows omit it.

d_call	v_call	j_call	clone_size	cdr3_aa	cdr3_nt
NA	TRBV6-1	TRBJ2-4	NA	CASRAGVAKNIQYF	TGTGCCAGCAGGGCAGGTGTAGCCAAAAACATTCAGTACTTC
TRBD1	TRBV20-1	TRBJ1-1	few	CSATGGARGNTEAFF	TGCAGTGCTACAGGGGGGGCGCGTGGGAACACTGAAGCTTTCTTT
TRBD2	TRBV12-3/TRBV12-4	TRBJ2-3	few	CASSSSGGDTDTQYF	TGTGCCAGCAGTTCGAGCGGGGGGGACACAGATACGCAGTATTTT
NA	TRBV3-1	TRBJ1-2	NA	CASSPAGLDGYTF	TGTGCCAGCAGCCCCGCGGGCTTGGATGGCTACACCTTC
TRBD2	TRBV20-1	TRBJ2-7	few	CSAQYLAGVVEQYF	TGCAGTGCTCAATACCTAGCGGGGGTTGTCGAGCAGTACTTC
NA	TRBV7-6	TRBJ2-3	few	CASSLARKGTLSTDTQYF	TGTGCCAGCAGCTTAGCTAGAAAGGGGACACTAAGCACAGATACGCAGTATTTT
TRBD1	TRBV4-2	TRBJ1-4	NA	CASSLRQGINEKLFF	TGTGCCAGCAGCCTCCGACAGGGCATTAATGAAAAACTGTTTTTT
NA	TRBV7-2	TRBJ2-2	few	CASSLQYNTGELFF	TGTGCCAGCAGCTTGCAATACAACACCGGGGAGCTGTTTTTT
NA	TRBV20-1	TRBJ2-1	few	CSARDFLSYNEQFF	TGCAGTGCCCGGGACTTCCTATCCTACAATGAGCAGTTCTTC
TRBD1	TRBV7-9	TRBJ1-2	few	CASSARDRGYGYTF	TGTGCCAGCAGCGCCCGGGACAGGGGCTATGGCTACACCTTC
TRBD1	TRBV28	TRBJ2-5	NA	CASSVTGTGVDQYF	TGTGCCAGCAGTGTGACCGGGACAGGGGTGGACCAGTACTTC
NA	TRBV3-1	TRBJ1-4	NA	CASSQREKLFF	TGTGCCAGCAGCCAACGAGAAAAACTGTTTTTT
NA	TRBV7-8	TRBJ1-4	NA	CASSQGSEKLFF	TGTGCCAGCAGCCAGGGCTCGGAAAAACTGTTTTTT
TRBD1	TRBV12-3/TRBV12-4	TRBJ2-7	NA	CASSLTGTGTYEQYF	TGTGCCAGCAGTTTAACCGGGACAGGGACCTACGAGCAGTACTTC
NA	TRBV10-3	TRBJ1-2	few	CAITVSASYGYTF	TGTGCCATCACGGTGTCGGCGAGCTATGGCTACACCTTC
NA	TRBV5-1	TRBJ2-7	once	CASSEGTREEQYF	TGCGCCAGCAGCGAGGGCACTAGGGAAGAGCAGTACTTC
NA	TRBV29-1	TRBJ1-2	NA	CSVEGGGVRGYTF	TGCAGCGTTGAAGGGGGCGGCGTCCGGGGCTACACCTTC
TRBD2	TRBV6-5	TRBJ2-5	few	CASSYERGGLETQYF	TGTGCCAGCAGTTACGAGCGGGGGGGCTTAGAGACCCAGTACTTC
TRBD1	TRBV9	TRBJ1-5	few	CASSVGGSQGDQPQHF	TGTGCCAGCAGCGTAGGAGGTTCACAGGGGGATCAGCCCCAGCATTTT
TRBD1	TRBV29-1	TRBJ2-7	NA	CSVEGGGQGPTYEQYF	TGCAGCGTTGAAGGAGGGGGACAGGGACCTACCTACGAGCAGTACTTC
TRBD1	TRBV19	TRBJ1-1	NA	CASSDRGRVTEAFF	TGTGCCAGTAGTGACAGGGGGCGAGTCACTGAAGCTTTCTTT
NA	TRBV4-1	TRBJ2-7	NA	CASSQGTLGKLSEQYF	TGCGCCAGCAGCCAAGGGACGCTGGGGAAACTCAGCGAGCAGTACTTC
NA	TRBV20-1	TRBJ2-7	NA	CSARDQSVEQYF	TGCAGTGCTAGAGATCAGTCTGTCGAGCAGTACTTC
NA	TRBV29-1	TRBJ2-3	NA	CSVGGNTDTQYF	TGCAGCGTTGGGGGTAACACAGATACGCAGTATTTT
TRBD2	TRBV20-1	TRBJ2-7	many	CSARPQFSTSGEGVFYEQYF	TGCAGTGCTAGACCCCAATTCTCGACTAGCGGGGAAGGAGTATTCTACGAGCAGTACTTC
TRBD1	TRBV4-1	TRBJ1-1	NA	CASSQADRASTEAFF	TGCGCCAGCAGCCAAGCGGACAGGGCGTCTACTGAAGCTTTCTTT
NA	TRBV10-1	TRBJ2-7	NA	CASSDQVGGGYEQYF	TGCGCCAGCAGTGATCAGGTTGGAGGGGGCTACGAGCAGTACTTC
NA	TRBV28	TRBJ2-7	NA	CASSFPAQEKQYF	TGTGCCAGCAGTTTTCCCGCACAAGAAAAGCAGTACTTC
NA	TRBV4-1	TRBJ2-5	NA	CASSQGLEYQETQYF	TGCGCCAGCAGCCAAGGACTGGAGTACCAAGAGACCCAGTACTTC
NA	TRBV15	TRBJ2-2	NA	CATSRNPEHRELFF	TGTGCCACCAGCAGGAACCCTGAGCATAGGGAGCTGTTTTTT
TRBD1	TRBV20-1	TRBJ1-1	few	CSAEDRGVLNTEAFF	TGCAGTGCTGAGGACAGGGGGGTTCTGAACACTGAAGCTTTCTTT
NA	TRBV29-1	TRBJ2-2	many	CSAWVAGELFF	TGCAGCGCCTGGGTGGCCGGGGAGCTGTTTTTT
NA	TRBV7-2	TRBJ2-7	once	CASSSINEYEQYF	TGTGCCAGCAGCTCAATCAATGAATACGAGCAGTACTTC
NA	TRBV20-1	TRBJ2-3	few	CSAPMAASTDTQYF	TGCAGTGCTCCGATGGCCGCGAGCACAGATACGCAGTATTTT
NA	TRBV5-5	TRBJ2-6	NA	CASSSSFSGANVLTF	TGTGCCAGCAGCTCAAGTTTCTCTGGGGCCAACGTCCTGACTTTC
NA	TRBV5-5	TRBJ1-6	few	CASSLTLGSSYNSPLHF	TGTGCCAGCAGCTTGACCCTGGGGAGCTCCTATAATTCACCCCTCCACTTT
NA	TRBV4-1	TRBJ2-7	few	CASSQRGLGGEAYEQYF	TGCGCCAGCAGCCAAAGGGGGCTCGGGGGGGAGGCCTACGAGCAGTACTTC
NA	TRBV6-5	TRBJ1-1	NA	CASSYDGVNTEAFF	TGTGCCAGCAGTTACGACGGAGTGAACACTGAAGCTTTCTTT
TRBD1	TRBV30	TRBJ2-3	few	CASQGVTVTTQYF	TGTGCCTCCCAGGGGGTCACCGTCACGACGCAGTATTTT
NA	TRBV20-1	TRBJ2-2	few	CSARPDGEPNTGELFF	TGCAGTGCTAGACCCGACGGGGAACCGAACACCGGGGAGCTGTTTTTT
NA	TRBV12-3/TRBV12-4	TRBJ2-3	NA	CASSLGGPYGTDTQYF	TGTGCCAGCAGTTTGGGGGGCCCGTACGGCACAGATACGCAGTATTTT
NA	TRBV20-1	TRBJ1-5	few	CSAVRGIYQPQHF	TGCAGTGCTGTGCGGGGGATATATCAGCCCCAGCATTTT
NA	TRBV20-1	TRBJ2-1	few	CSARGGRSYNEQFF	TGCAGTGCTAGAGGGGGGCGTTCCTACAATGAGCAGTTCTTC
NA	TRBV5-1	TRBJ1-1	NA	CASSIKSGEAFF	TGCGCCAGCAGCATCAAAAGTGGTGAAGCTTTCTTT
TRBD2	TRBV20-1	TRBJ2-1	NA	CSARDGGTEQFF	TGCAGTGCTAGAGACGGGGGGACTGAGCAGTTCTTC
NA	TRBV15	TRBJ2-5	NA	CATSTNQETQYF	TGTGCCACCAGTACCAACCAAGAGACCCAGTACTTC
NA	TRBV6-1	TRBJ2-6	few	CASSPAFPVSSGANVLTF	TGTGCCAGCAGTCCCGCCTTCCCTGTCAGCTCTGGGGCCAACGTCCTGACTTTC
TRBD1	TRBV2	TRBJ2-1	few	CASRHRGSYNEQFF	TGTGCCAGCAGACACAGGGGATCCTACAATGAGCAGTTCTTC
NA	TRBV6-1	TRBJ1-1	NA	CASSNLQGWNTEAFF	TGTGCCAGCAGCAATCTTCAGGGTTGGAACACTGAAGCTTTCTTT
NA	TRBV6-5	TRBJ1-5	NA	CASSYVQRNNQPQHF	TGTGCCAGCAGTTACGTACAAAGGAACAATCAGCCCCAGCATTTT
NA	TRBV12-3/TRBV12-4	TRBJ2-1	NA	CASLRLDLWRDEQFF	TGTGCCAGCTTGAGGTTGGACCTCTGGAGGGACGAGCAGTTCTTC
NA	TRBV2	TRBJ2-7	NA	CASAGYEQYF	TGTGCCAGCGCGGGCTACGAGCAGTACTTC
NA	TRBV5-1	TRBJ2-7	few	CASSLTGRGAYEQYF	TGCGCCAGCAGCTTAACGGGACGGGGCGCCTACGAGCAGTACTTC
TRBD1	TRBV10-3	TRBJ1-5	NA	CAISQRDRDNQPQHF	TGTGCCATCAGCCAGAGGGACAGGGACAATCAGCCCCAGCATTTT
TRBD2	TRBV10-3	TRBJ2-5	NA	CATGAGGPSGETQYF	TGTGCCACCGGAGCGGGGGGGCCTTCTGGTGAGACCCAGTACTTC
TRBD1	TRBV25-1	TRBJ2-7	NA	CASRWGQSYEQYF	TGTGCCAGCAGATGGGGACAGTCCTACGAGCAGTACTTC
NA	TRBV9	TRBJ2-3	NA	CASSVGDTRGGDTQYF	TGTGCCAGCAGCGTAGGGGACACCCGGGGTGGAGATACGCAGTATTTT
NA	TRBV4-2	TRBJ2-3	NA	CASSQLRGEGTDTQYF	TGTGCCAGCAGCCAGCTTCGGGGCGAAGGCACAGATACGCAGTATTTT